The entry that follows covers one T cell receptor beta chain sequence. The target of this receptor is not known. No quality values exist for individual bases; no much larger clone is one base distant. TCRbeta CDR3 regions were amplified from genomic DNA using the immunoSEQ Assay, a bias-controlled multiplex PCR. On the authors' methods: The number of nucleated cells in each sample was estimated by amplification of reference gene primers within the assay. To quantify the absolute abundance of each unique TCRbeta CDR3 rearrangement, sequence reads were collapsed and filtered. Productive Simpson clonality was computed per sample as the square root of Simpson's diversity index over productive rearrangements. The immuneACCESS repertoire file appears here via TCRdb, limited to in-frame rearrangements. These files lack a portion of the clones; in checked studies, under half of the deficit traces to unresolved V genes, and the cause of the others is not known. V and J calls and clone size are copied from that table; D and trimming were computed from the DNA. The sample table holds 100,000 to 150,000 clones, of which about 86% were seen once. The ten largest clones represent more than 2% of the sample.

This sample stems from a study of blood T cell repertoires in COVID-19 (dated by TCRdb to about 2020). For the wider study: The collaborator samples originated in the United States, Italy and Spain and spanned the acute and convalescent phases of COVID-19. The material from the prospective study consisted of cDNA or gDNA derived from T cells, B-cell-depleted T cells, or PBMCs. The dataset comprised deeply sampled blood TCRbeta repertoires from subjects exposed to, actively infected with, or recovered from COVID-19. The samples were drawn from two sources: the first 160 participants of the ongoing ImmuneRACE study, and fewer than 1,500 subjects contributed by 6 global collaborators. Sample metadata almost always included a de-identified subject ID, COVID-19 status, age in years and sex. The repertoires were released in a freely available public database meant as a resource for research on the immune response to SARS-CoV-2. Where HLA class I and class II types were available, the types were taken from metadata supplied by the sample provider, not from assay-based typing. Study-level results and caveats: The quantity of clinical and demographic metadata differed by source and by participant and was supplied without curation.

Trimming removed 8 bases from V and 0 bases from J, leaving 7 bases between the germline ends. CDR1 and CDR2 are drawn from the germline V gene: LGHNA, YNFKEQ. Its CDR3 holds 13 amino acids, cysteine through phenylalanine. Just the 39-base CDR3 DNA is kept, in frame starting at base 1. The collaborating institutions used their own protocols to collect whole blood in K2EDTA tubes. For TCRbeta analysis, collaborators shipped samples as frozen whole blood, isolated PBMCs, or DNA extracted from either of those sample types. Input material: peripheral blood. The receptor was isolated from a woman in her forties or fifties with acute or convalescent COVID-19. The chain joins TRBV4-2 to TRBJ2-2; no D gene can be assigned with confidence. The bases are TGTGCCAGCGTATACACGAACACCGGGGAGCTGTTTTTT. It is translated as CASVYTNTGELFF.